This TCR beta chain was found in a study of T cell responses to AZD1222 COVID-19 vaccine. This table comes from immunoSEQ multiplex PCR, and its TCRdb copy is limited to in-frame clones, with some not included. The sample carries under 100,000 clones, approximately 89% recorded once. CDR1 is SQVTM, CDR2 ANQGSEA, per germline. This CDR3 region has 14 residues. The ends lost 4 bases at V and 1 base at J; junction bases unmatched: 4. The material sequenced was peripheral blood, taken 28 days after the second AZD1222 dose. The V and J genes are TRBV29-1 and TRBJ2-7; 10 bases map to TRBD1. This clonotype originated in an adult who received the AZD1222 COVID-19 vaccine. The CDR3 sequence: CSVVGTGASYEQYF. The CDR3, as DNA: TGCAGCGTTGTGGGGACAGGGGCTTCCTACGAGCAGTACTTC.